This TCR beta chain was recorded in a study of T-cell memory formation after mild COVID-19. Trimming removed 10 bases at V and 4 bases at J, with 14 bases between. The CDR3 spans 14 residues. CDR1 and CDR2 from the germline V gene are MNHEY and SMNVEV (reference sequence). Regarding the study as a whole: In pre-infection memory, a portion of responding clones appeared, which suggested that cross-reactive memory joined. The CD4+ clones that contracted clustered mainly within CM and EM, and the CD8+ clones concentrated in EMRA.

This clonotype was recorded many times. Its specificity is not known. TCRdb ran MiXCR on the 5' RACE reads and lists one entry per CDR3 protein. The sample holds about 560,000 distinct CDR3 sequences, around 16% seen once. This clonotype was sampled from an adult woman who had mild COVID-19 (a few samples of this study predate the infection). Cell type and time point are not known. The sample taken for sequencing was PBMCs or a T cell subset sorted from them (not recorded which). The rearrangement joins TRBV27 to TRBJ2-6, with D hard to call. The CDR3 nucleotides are TGTGCCACCCGGCCCTACAGCGGGGCCAACGTCCTGACTTTC. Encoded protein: CATRPYSGANVLTF.